The sequence of this T cell receptor beta chain was determined in a study of blood T cell repertoires in COVID-19. Across the study: Samples representing acute and convalescent COVID-19 were sourced from the United States, Italy and Spain. Nucleic acid was either cDNA or gDNA, and it came from T cells, B-cell-depleted T cells, or PBMCs.

Methods used by the authors: Reference gene primer amplification gave estimated nucleated cell counts. Libraries were prepared by immunoSEQ multiplex PCR; TCRdb keeps only in-frame clonotypes and omits some of them. For V, J and clone size, that table is used; D and trimming come from the DNA. Of 150,000 to 200,000 clones listed, approximately 82% are singletons. CDR3 size: 14 residues. V shed 0 bases and J shed 5 bases, with 8 bases lying between them. Germline V gives CDR1 KGHSH, CDR2 LQKENI. The material sequenced was peripheral blood. The gene calls are TRBV18 and TRBJ2-1; unclear D gene. The clonotype comes from an elderly woman with acute or convalescent COVID-19. The CDR3 DNA follows: TGTGCCAGCTCACCACCGAGCAGGAACAATGAGCAGTTCTTC. It specifies CASSPPSRNNEQFF.